This note documents a single T cell receptor beta chain sequence. Taking its sample share into account, this clone is medium-sized (0.01 to 0.1%). The target of this receptor is not known. The record has no base qualities; no much larger clone is one base away. V is trimmed back by 2 bases and J by 7 bases, and the junction contains 5 bases that no gene match accounts for. Reading from cysteine to phenylalanine, the CDR3 counts 13 amino acids. This entry keeps only the CDR3 DNA: 39 bases, framed from base 1. The CDR1 and CDR2 encoded by the germline V gene (reference sequence) are GTSNPN and SVGIG. This specimen's time point label, interpreted: week 35, safety follow-up. Every vaccine dose consisted of 300 ug of a 20-mer mutant IDH1 peptide in Montanide, administered subcutaneously together with topical imiquimod. Across visits V03 through V10, patients got a total of eight vaccinations, given in weeks 1, 3, 5, 7, 11, 15, 19 and 23. Donors had newly diagnosed WHO grade 3 or 4 IDH1-mutant astrocytomas with loss of nuclear ATRX. The samples were drawn from NOA16, a multicentre, single-arm, open-label phase I trial in Germany that tested a mutant IDH1 peptide vaccine in humans for the first time. Genomic DNA for TCRB sequencing was extracted from EDTA blood using the DNeasy Blood and Tissue Kit.

This specimen belongs to a study of a mutant IDH1 vaccine in newly diagnosed glioma (TCRdb year 2021). A note on the overall study: Vaccination was initiated 4-6 weeks after radiotherapy alone, or concurrently with temozolomide cycles in the chemotherapy-containing groups. Before enrollment, most patients had been given radiochemotherapy with temozolomide as standard therapy, while the rest had received either radiotherapy alone or temozolomide alone. Peripheral blood samples were drawn at six visits, namely V03 (baseline), V05, V07, V10, V12 and V13. Of the approximately 30 treated patients, roughly 60% were male and 37.5% were female, and the mean age was 40.4 years. Longitudinal TCRB deep sequencing was done for 20 to 25 treated patients, wherever samples were available for exploratory analyses. The week-35 safety follow-up took place at visit V12, and the week-47 end of study took place at visit V13. What the work shows at the level of the full study, not this receptor alone: PBMC samples for TCRB deep sequencing were selected based on availability. No apparent relationship was observed between pseudoprogression and alterations in the top peripheral T cell clonotypes detected by TCRB sequencing. The authors stated that sample limitations prevented analyses of patient blood samples from being reproduced. Immune responses induced by the vaccine were seen in approximately 92% of patients across multiple MHC alleles.

The method behind the library was the immunoSEQ multiplex PCR assay. Following the manufacturer's protocol, the hsTCRB Kit was used to amplify rearranged TCR beta chain sequences. An Illumina MiSeq was used to sequence the TCRB libraries. The paper's processing steps were these. The kit vendor's proprietary platform handled demultiplexing, trimming and gene mapping. This immuneACCESS table, as held by TCRdb, lists in-frame sequences with V and J called but not all clones. Of the missing ones, under half trace to an unresolved V gene in checked studies; the others have no known cause. That table furnishes V, J and clone size, whereas the DNA furnished D and trimming. In this sample the table shows approximately 60,000 clones, 65% to 75% of which occur a single time. 4.5% to 5% of the sample lies in the top ten.

Rearrangement joined TRBV30 to TRBJ1-5; the central 7 bases match TRBD1. This specimen was PBMCs, taken from a glioma patient whose treatment included an IDH1 peptide vaccine. This TCR was recovered from a man aged 45-65 years with glioma. The CDR3 in this case is CAWSRQGGQPQHF. The DNA is as follows: TGTGCCTGGAGTAGACAGGGTGGACAGCCCCAGCATTTT.